Listed here is a single T cell receptor (beta chain). Its antigen is still unknown. Sequencing of cultured CD4+ T cell DNA used the Oncomine TCR Beta short-read assay. TCRdb redid the calling of the PCR reads with MiXCR, one entry per CDR3 protein. The sample includes 14,000 to 15,000 distinct CDR3 sequences, around 45% of them seen just once. This specimen comes from a study of vaccination and CD4 T cells after COVID-19. For the study at large: Subjects got two shots of BNT162b2 or mRNA-1273 vaccine. No peptide, an HIV-1 Nef pool, or a CEFX pool was what each control culture received.

This CDR3 spans 14 amino acids. V lost 4 bases, J lost 2 bases, and 5 bases stayed unmatched. CDR1 is SQVTM and CDR2 is ANQGSEA in the germline V gene. The treatment is: approximately 11-day PBMC culture with coronavirus spike peptide pools or control peptides (ViraFEST assay). Sequencing was performed on CD4+ T cells from blood, cultured in vitro. The V and J genes are TRBV29-1 and TRBJ1-2, with 9 bases matching TRBD1. The sequence derives from a human donor who had recovered from COVID-19. The chain's CDR3 is CSVGRTGENYGYTF. Written as DNA, the CDR3 is TGCAGCGTTGGACGGACAGGGGAGAACTATGGCTACACCTTC.